This T cell receptor beta chain was captured in a study of neurological immune-mediated disorders. Notes on the study in general: Expansion of TCR clones was greatest in HTLV-1-associated myelopathy and smallest in multiple sclerosis, where it fell below that of healthy controls.

Synthesis of cDNA was performed by 5'RACE using 10-nucleotide random UMIs. Over 170 million TCR-beta sequences from 15-18 subjects came out of each sequencing run. TCRdb passed the 5' RACE reads through MiXCR, listing each CDR3 protein once. The sample holds 20,000 to 30,000 distinct CDR3 sequences, roughly an eighth seen once. Germline values: CDR1 SGHRS, CDR2 YFSETQ. Trimming cost V 1 base and J 4 bases; bases outside gene matches: 8. The CDR3 length is 16 residues. This clonotype was found many times. The target antigen is unknown. The sample taken for sequencing was PBMCs. V usage is TRBV5-1 and J usage is TRBJ1-2, with 9 bases lining up with TRBD1. The source is a woman in her thirties or forties with HTLV-1-associated myelopathy (HAM/TSP). As DNA, the CDR3 is TGCGCCAGCAGCTTGAACACGGACAGGGGCGGCTATGGCTACACCTTC. This codes for CASSLNTDRGGYGYTF. The full variable domain, completed using reference TRBV5-1 and TRBJ1-2, is KAGVTQTPRYLIKTRGQQVTLSCSPISGHRSVSWYQQTPGQGLQFLFEYFSETQRNKGNFPGRFSGRQFSNSRSEMNVSTLELGDSALYLCASSLNTDRGGYGYTFGSGTRLTVV.